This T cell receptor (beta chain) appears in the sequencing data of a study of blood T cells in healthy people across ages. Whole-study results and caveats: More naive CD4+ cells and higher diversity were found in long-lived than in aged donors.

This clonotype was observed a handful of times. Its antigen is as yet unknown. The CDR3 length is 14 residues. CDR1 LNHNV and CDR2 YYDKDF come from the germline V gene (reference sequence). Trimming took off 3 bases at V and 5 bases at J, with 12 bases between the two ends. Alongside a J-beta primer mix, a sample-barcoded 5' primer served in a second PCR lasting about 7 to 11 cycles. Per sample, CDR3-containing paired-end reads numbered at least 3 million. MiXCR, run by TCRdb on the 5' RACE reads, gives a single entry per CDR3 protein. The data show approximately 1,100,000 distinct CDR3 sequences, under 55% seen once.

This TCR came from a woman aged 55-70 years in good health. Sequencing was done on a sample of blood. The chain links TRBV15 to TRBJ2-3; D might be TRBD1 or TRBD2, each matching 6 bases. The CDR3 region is CATSSPEGVDTQYF. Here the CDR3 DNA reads TGTGCCACCAGCAGCCCGGAGGGGGTAGATACGCAGTATTTT.